Described below is a single T cell receptor beta chain sequence and its context. The data originate from a study of early stage breast cancer tumors. Only in-frame clones appear in the TCRdb table, and some are missing; sequencing was by immunoSEQ multiplex PCR. The sample has fewer than 70,000 clones; over 65% are singletons. V lost 4 bases and J 5 bases, leaving 9 bases between the germline ends. Germline CDR1 SQVTM, CDR2 ANQGSEA. The CDR3 contains 12 residues. Sequenced sample: blood. The origin of this receptor is a person in their thirties with breast cancer. The V call is TRBV29-1, the J call TRBJ2-1; weak D call: TRBD2 (5 bases). CDR3 bases: TGCAGCGTTGGGGCTAGCAACAATGAGCAGTTCTTC. Residues: CSVGASNNEQFF.